Listed below are T cell receptor beta chains from one sample, sequenced in a study of neurological immune-mediated disorders. Via MiXCR, TCRdb re-called the 5' RACE reads, giving one row per CDR3 protein. This sample has more than 95,000 distinct CDR3 sequences, with 9.5% to 14% found just once. The sample was PBMCs. These receptors were taken from a female donor with HTLV-1-associated myelopathy (HAM/TSP). Both conserved end residues are part of each CDR3. The D gene is left open where the match is weak. Clone size is given for some rows only: seen once, a few or many times, or a class if the clone is expanded.

>TRBV7-3|many|TRBJ2-3|.
CASSFHAGESTDTQYF
TGTGCCAGCAGCTTCCACGCCGGGGAAAGCACAGATACGCAGTATTTT
>TRBV20-1|many|TRBJ2-3|TRBD2
CSARDGAGGKDTQYF
TGCAGTGCTAGAGACGGAGCGGGGGGGAAAGATACGCAGTATTTT
>TRBV5-1|many|TRBJ1-2|TRBD1
CASSSEGQIYGYTF
TGCGCCAGCAGCAGCGAGGGACAGATCTATGGCTACACCTTC
>TRBV30|few|TRBJ2-7|TRBD1
CAWSGKRGRLEQYF
TGTGCCTGGAGTGGGAAAAGGGGGCGTCTCGAGCAGTACTTC
>TRBV5-1|many|TRBJ1-1|.
CASSPDTYTEAFF
TGCGCCAGCAGCCCCGACACCTACACTGAAGCTTTCTTT
>TRBV29-1|few|TRBJ2-5|.
CSVEGGEIEGTQYF
TGCAGCGTTGAAGGCGGGGAGATAGAAGGGACCCAGTACTTC
>TRBV20-1|many|TRBJ2-7|TRBD2
CSAREGPLAVQYF
TGCAGTGCTAGAGAGGGACCCCTAGCGGTGCAGTACTTC
>TRBV12-3/TRBV12-4|.|TRBJ1-4|TRBD1
CASSLGTGSHEKLFF
TGTGCCAGCAGTTTGGGGACAGGGTCTCATGAAAAACTGTTTTTT
>TRBV6-6|many|TRBJ1-1|.
CASSETLNTEAFF
TGTGCCAGCAGTGAGACGTTGAACACTGAAGCTTTCTTT
>TRBV5-1|many|TRBJ2-1|.
CASSQTPGRSYNEQFF
TGCGCCAGCAGCCAGACTCCGGGACGGTCTTACAATGAGCAGTTCTTC
>TRBV2|many|TRBJ2-3|.
CAGGQNTDTQYF
TGTGCCGGGGGGCAGAACACAGATACGCAGTATTTT
>TRBV5-1|many|TRBJ1-2|.
CASSFIDGGTNYGYTF
TGCGCCAGCAGCTTTATCGACGGGGGGACTAACTATGGCTACACCTTC
>TRBV5-1|.|TRBJ2-7|TRBD2
CASSLGASGVLSEQYF
TGCGCCAGCAGCTTGGGAGCGAGCGGGGTCCTGAGCGAGCAGTACTTC
>TRBV5-1|many|TRBJ2-4|TRBD1
CASSPGQGAKNIQYF
TGCGCCAGCAGCCCGGGACAGGGGGCCAAAAACATTCAGTACTTC
>TRBV11-2|many|TRBJ2-5|.
CASSFSLVVQETQYF
TGTGCCAGCAGCTTCAGTTTAGTGGTTCAAGAGACCCAGTACTTC
>TRBV7-9|many|TRBJ1-2|TRBD1
CASSPTGTAAYGYTF
TGTGCCAGCAGTCCAACCGGGACAGCCGCCTATGGCTACACCTTC
>TRBV2|many|TRBJ2-7|.
CASSWDFNYEQYF
TGTGCCAGCAGTTGGGACTTCAACTACGAGCAGTACTTC